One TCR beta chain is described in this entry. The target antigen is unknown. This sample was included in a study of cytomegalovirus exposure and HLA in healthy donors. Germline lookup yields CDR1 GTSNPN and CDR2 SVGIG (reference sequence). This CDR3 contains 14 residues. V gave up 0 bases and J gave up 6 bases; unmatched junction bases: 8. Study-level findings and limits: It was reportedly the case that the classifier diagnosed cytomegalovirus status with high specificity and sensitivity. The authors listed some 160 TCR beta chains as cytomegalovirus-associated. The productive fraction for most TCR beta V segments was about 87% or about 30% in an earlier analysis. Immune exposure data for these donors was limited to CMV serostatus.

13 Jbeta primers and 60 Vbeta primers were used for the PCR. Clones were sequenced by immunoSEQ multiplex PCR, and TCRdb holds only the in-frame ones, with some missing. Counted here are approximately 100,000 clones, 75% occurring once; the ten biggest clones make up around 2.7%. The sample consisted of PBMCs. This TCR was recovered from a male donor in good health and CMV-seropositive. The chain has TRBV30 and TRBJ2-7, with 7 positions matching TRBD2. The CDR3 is CAWSVRSGWFEQYF. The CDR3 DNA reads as TGTGCCTGGAGTGTACGTAGCGGGTGGTTCGAGCAGTACTTC.